One and the same sample provided the 21 T cell receptor beta chains below, sequenced in a study of identical twins listed by TCRdb under 2016. Library preparation used 5' RACE. The data were produced on an Illumina HiSeq 2000. The public reads were reanalyzed by TCRdb: fastp trimming at Q25, MiXCR alignment, in-frame beta chains only. Each entry is one CDR3 protein sequence, shown with its most common DNA and genes. The sample table records about 240,000 distinct CDR3 sequences; 7.5% of these occur just once. The ten largest clonotypes hold 5% to 6% of the sample. This same sample was also part of a study on yellow fever vaccine responses in identical twins.

The sequencing input was CD8+ T cells sorted from blood. The receptors derive from a woman under 30 in good health.

This clonotype was recorded a few times. This chain joins TRBV2 and TRBJ2-5; tentatively, D is TRBD1 (7 bases). V was shortened by 2 bases and J by 0 bases, with 13 bases between the two germline ends. The length of the CDR3 is 16 residues. Germline assignment: CDR1 SNHLY and CDR2 FYNNEI. CDR3 DNA: TGTGCCAGCAGTGAAACCAGGGGGGCGTACCAAGAGACCCAGTACTTC. It specifies CASSETRGAYQETQYF.

This clonotype was detected many times. The V gene is TRBV12-3 or TRBV12-4, the J gene TRBJ2-7, with D possibly matching TRBD1 (6 bases). The ends were cut back, 6 bases at V and 3 bases at J, with 9 bases in the middle. The CDR3 is 12 residues long. The CDR3 here is CASSLTGYEQYV. The DNA of the CDR3 is TGTGCCAGCAGCCTGACAGGCTACGAGCAGTACGTC.

This clonotype was observed a handful of times. The chain uses TRBV7-9 and TRBJ2-7, with TRBD1 identical over 9 bases. Germline V gene lookup returns CDR1 SEHNR and CDR2 FQNEAQ (reference sequence). Trimming at V came to 4 bases and at J to 4 bases, leaving 8 bases not matched to a gene. The CDR3 loop spans 15 amino acids. The DNA for the CDR3 is TGTGCCAGCAGCTACCCCCCGGGACAGGGTTACGAGCAGTACTTC. Protein sequence: CASSYPPGQGYEQYF.

The chain joins TRBV5-1 to TRBJ2-2; D call uncertain. V was clipped by 4 bases and J by 0 bases, with 13 bases between them. Germline V gene data show CDR1 as SGHRS and CDR2 as YFSETQ. The CDR3 spans 16 residues. This CDR3 reads CASSPWVVTNTGELFF. For the CDR3, the DNA is TGCGCCAGCAGCCCCTGGGTGGTGACGAACACCGGGGAGCTGTTTTTT.

In this sample, this clonotype turned up many times. This rearrangement joins TRBV4-1 to TRBJ1-2, with unresolved D. Per the germline V gene, CDR1 is MGHRA and CDR2 is YSYEKL. The ends were cut back, 4 bases at V and 6 bases at J, with 12 bases in the middle. The CDR3 extends over 13 amino acids. The CDR3 bases are TGCGCCAGCAGCCGCCAGGAAGAGAATGGCTACACCTTC. Amino acid sequence: CASSRQEENGYTF.

This clonotype was seen more than once but under ten times. The gene calls are TRBV12-3 or TRBV12-4 and TRBJ2-1, with TRBD2 identical over 7 bases. Trimming took 3 bases from V and 8 from J; bases not matched to a gene: 10. The CDR3 covers 15 residues. Here the CDR3 reads CASSFRGRTRDEQFF. The CDR3 nucleotides read TGTGCCAGCAGTTTCCGCGGGAGAACTCGCGATGAGCAGTTCTTC.

This clonotype was seen many times. The gene calls are TRBV7-9 and TRBJ2-7; tentatively, D is TRBD1 (6 bases). Trimming cost V 6 bases and J 3 bases, with 15 bases left between them. Germline V gene sequence: CDR1 SEHNR, CDR2 FQNEAQ (reference sequence). The CDR3 consists of 14 residues. CDR3 DNA: TGTGCCAGCAGTCCACGGGACACGGACTACGAGCAGTACTTC. It is translated as CASSPRDTDYEQYF.

The sample holds a few counts of this clonotype. The CDR3 DNA reads as TGTGCCAGCAGTGAACAGACTAGCGGAAACACCGGGGAGCTGTTTTTT. This codes for CASSEQTSGNTGELFF. The chain is built from TRBV6-4 and TRBJ2-2; 9 bases match TRBD2. J gave up 2 bases and V 3 bases, and 4 bases lay outside the gene matches. This CDR3 spans 16 amino acids. Germline V CDR1 and CDR2: MRHNA, SNTAGT.

This rearrangement joins TRBV13 to TRBJ2-1, with 8 bases that match TRBD2. Germline V gene lookup returns CDR1 PRHDT and CDR2 FYEKMQ (reference sequence). The CDR3 has 15 amino acids. The ends lost 0 bases at V and 4 bases at J; junction bases unmatched: 2. In DNA form, the CDR3 reads TGTGCCAGCAGCTTAGGCAGCGGGGGATACAATGAGCAGTTCTTC. Translated: CASSLGSGGYNEQFF. The full variable domain, in which reference TRBV13 and TRBJ2-1 provide the parts outside the CDR3, is AAGVIQSPRHLIKEKRETATLKCYPIPRHDTVYWYQQGPGQDPQFLISFYEKMQSDKGSIPDRFSAQQFSDYHSELNMSSLELGDSALYFCASSLGSGGYNEQFFGPGTRLTVL.

This clonotype was recorded at least ten times. The V call is TRBV27, the J call TRBJ2-3, with D tentatively TRBD2 (5 bases). Trimming took 4 bases from V and 2 from J, leaving 10 bases between them. Germline V gene lookup returns CDR1 MNHEY and CDR2 SMNVEV (reference sequence). The CDR3 totals 14 residues. The CDR3 sequence is CASSYEGDTDTQYF. The CDR3 DNA reads TGTGCCAGCAGTTATGAGGGAGACACAGATACGCAGTATTTT.

This clonotype was counted ten times or more. V usage is TRBV12-3 or TRBV12-4 and J usage is TRBJ2-3; 7 bases agree with TRBD1. V shed 1 base, J shed 6 bases, and the junction held 4 bases outside the gene matches. The CDR3 loop spans 14 amino acids. CDR3 in amino acids: CASSLGQGSDTQYF. The CDR3 nucleotides read TGTGCCAGCAGTTTAGGACAGGGATCGGATACGCAGTATTTT.

This clonotype showed up many times. The rearrangement links TRBV20-1 to TRBJ2-2; D gene uncertain. Between the trimmed V and J ends, which lost 2 bases and 0 bases, there was a span of 4 bases. The CDR3 has 13 amino acids. Per germline, CDR1 DFQATT and CDR2 SNEGSKA (reference sequence). DNA for the CDR3: TGCAGTGCTAGAATCCCGAACACCGGGGAGCTGTTTTTT. Translation gives CSARIPNTGELFF.

This clonotype was seen at least ten times. This chain uses TRBV7-9 with TRBJ2-2; 7 nucleotides match TRBD2. The length of the CDR3 is 15 residues. Losses at the gene ends were 3 bases for V and 3 bases for J; bases not matched to a gene: 4. The germline V gene encodes CDR1 SEHNR and CDR2 FQNEAQ (reference sequence). In nucleotides, the CDR3 is TGTGCCAGCAGCTTTGTGGCGGGGGACACCGGGGAGCTGTTTTTT. Amino acid sequence: CASSFVAGDTGELFF.

Turning to this clonotype: Since a much larger clone is just one base distant, this may be a read error. V is TRBV7-9 and J is TRBJ2-5, with D unclear. V dropped 2 bases and J dropped 5 bases, with 12 bases sitting between them. Germline V lookup: CDR1 SEHNR, CDR2 FQNEAQ (reference sequence). CDR3 length equals 14 residues. The CDR3 sequence: CASSLLGLLETQYF. CDR3 bases: TGTGCCAGCAGCTTACTAGGGTTATTGGAGACCCAGTACTTC.

This clonotype was counted many times. The chain employs TRBV12-3 or TRBV12-4 and TRBJ1-2, with unresolved D. Trimming removed 3 bases at V and 2 bases at J, with 7 bases between. The CDR3 contains 13 residues. As DNA, the CDR3 is TGTGCCAGCAGTTTGCCGGCAAACTATGGCTACACCTTC. It yields the protein CASSLPANYGYTF.

The rearrangement links TRBV7-8 to TRBJ2-7; D not certain. Trimming cost V 1 base and J 6 bases, with 10 bases left between them. CDR1 and CDR2 from the germline V gene are SGHVS and FQNEAQ. The CDR3 is 13 amino acids. This chain's CDR3 is CASSLDPFGEQYV. Written as DNA, the CDR3 is TGTGCCAGCAGCTTAGACCCCTTTGGCGAGCAGTACGTC.

The sample holds many counts of this clonotype. CDR3 DNA sequence: TGCGCCAGCAGCTTGGGGACGGCAAGAGTGAACACTGAAGCTTTCTTT. Translation: CASSLGTARVNTEAFF. J is TRBJ1-1 and V is TRBV5-1, with D hard to call. Deletions cut 0 bases from V and 0 bases from J, with 12 bases between. Germline-derived CDR1 and CDR2 are SGHRS and YFSETQ. There are 16 residues in the CDR3.

This clonotype was detected only a few times. V gene TRBV15 combines with J gene TRBJ2-7, with D perhaps matching TRBD1 or TRBD2 (5 bases each). The CDR3 contains 13 residues. The germline V and J ends were trimmed by 9 bases and 3 bases, with 15 bases remaining between them. The germline CDR1 and CDR2 sequences are LNHNV and YYDKDF (reference sequence). CDR3: CATSQGVGYEQYF. The CDR3 DNA is TGTGCCACTTCCCAGGGAGTTGGCTACGAGCAGTACTTC.

This clonotype has ten or more counts. This rearrangement joins TRBV29-1 to TRBJ2-7; 7 nucleotides agree with TRBD2. The germline CDR1 and CDR2 sequences are SQVTM and ANQGSEA. V was clipped by 4 bases and J by 0 bases; unmatched bases: 0. This CDR3 is built from 12 residues. The CDR3 here is CSVGGSSYEQYF. In DNA form, the CDR3 reads TGCAGCGTTGGCGGGAGCTCCTACGAGCAGTACTTC.

The table lists this clonotype with many counts. The chain uses TRBV7-9 and TRBJ2-3; no clear D. The CDR3 has 16 residues. The V and J ends lost 0 bases and 2 bases respectively, with 12 bases between them. CDR1 is SEHNR, CDR2 FQNEAQ, per germline (reference sequence). The CDR3 region has the DNA TGTGCCAGCAGCTTAGCTAACAGCGAAAACACAGATACGCAGTATTTT. Its translation is CASSLANSENTDTQYF.

The rearrangement links TRBV6-1 to TRBJ1-2; 7 nucleotides match TRBD1. Germline V gene lookup returns CDR1 MNHNS and CDR2 SASEGT. The ends lost 4 bases at V and 3 bases at J; junction bases unmatched: 5. CDR3 length: 14 residues. CDR3 loop: CASSGQGGDYGYTF. The DNA of the CDR3 is TGTGCCAGCAGTGGACAGGGAGGAGACTATGGCTACACCTTC.